The 24 T cell receptor beta chains below come from one sample, sequenced in a study of vaccination and CD4 T cells after COVID-19. The assay that was used to sequence DNA from cultured CD4+ T cells was the Oncomine TCR Beta short-read assay. TCRdb re-derived calls from the PCR reads in MiXCR, one entry per CDR3 protein. The table records roughly 6,000 distinct CDR3 sequences, around 47% of them present only once. No antigens are known for them. Treatment here: roughly 10-day PBMC culture with coronavirus spike peptide pools or control peptides (ViraFEST assay). Pre-COVID-19 pandemic sampling (2011-2018) yielded the unexposed donor's CD4+ T cells. Sample: CD4+ T cells from blood, cultured in vitro. Every receptor here comes from a human donor in good health.

The rearrangement links TRBV7-3 to TRBJ1-2; D not certain. The V end lost 5 bases, the J end lost 8 bases, and 15 bases lay between the germline ends. This CDR3 has 13 amino acids. Germline CDR1 and CDR2: SGHTA and FQGTGA. Here the CDR3 DNA reads TGTGCCAGCAGCCTTTACGAGGGTCGAGGCTACACCTTC. Its protein is CASSLYEGRGYTF.

This clonotype has just a few counts. The CDR3 region has the DNA TGCAGTGCTAGGCCTCCCCGAGCTAACTATGGCTACACCTTC. It is translated as CSARPPRANYGYTF. The V call is TRBV20-1, the J call TRBJ1-2; D is unclear. The germline gives CDR1 DFQATT, CDR2 SNEGSKA (reference sequence). The CDR3 consists of 14 residues. V was shortened by 3 bases and J by 0 bases, with 11 bases between the two germline ends.

On this clonotype itself: In this CDR3 the conserved last residue, phenylalanine or tryptophan, is missing, so a read error is likely. V is TRBV20-1 and J is TRBJ1-5; no definite D call. The CDR3 consists of 14 residues. Per the germline V gene, CDR1 is DFQATT and CDR2 is SNEGSKA (reference sequence). Trimming pared 7 bases from V and 0 bases from J, leaving 13 bases between. The CDR3 loop is CSGKAGNSNQPQHL. Written as DNA, the CDR3 is TGCAGTGGGAAAGCGGGGAATAGCAATCAGCCCCAGCATCTT.

This clonotype appeared a few times. The CDR3 region has the DNA TGTGCCAGCAGTGACCGGGACAACACTGAAGCTTTCTTT. Its protein is CASSDRDNTEAFF. V is TRBV6-4 and J is TRBJ1-1, with a possible D match to TRBD1 (5 bases). This CDR3 region has 13 residues. Germline V lookup: CDR1 MRHNA, CDR2 SNTAGT. Trimming stripped 2 bases from V and 2 bases from J, with 6 bases between.

This clonotype was recorded only once. V gene TRBV7-2 combines with J gene TRBJ2-3; D is possibly TRBD1 or TRBD2 (6 bases each). Germline values: CDR1 SGHTA, CDR2 FQGNSA. V lost 1 base and J lost 6, with 11 bases in between. This CDR3 contains 14 residues. The CDR3 is CASSLDSGADTQYF. In DNA form, the CDR3 reads TGTGCCAGCAGCTTAGATTCGGGGGCGGATACGCAGTATTTT.

J is TRBJ2-4 and V is TRBV20-1; D is possibly TRBD1 (6 bases). The CDR3 consists of 14 residues. V dropped 6 bases and J dropped 0 bases, with 12 bases sitting between them. Germline V CDR1 and CDR2: DFQATT, SNEGSKA (reference sequence). CDR3 loop: CSAVDSVAKNIQYF. The DNA for the CDR3 is TGCAGTGCGGTGGACAGCGTAGCCAAAAACATTCAGTACTTC.

This clonotype appeared a few times. The genes are TRBV6-1 and TRBJ1-5; D unclear. The CDR3 spans 14 residues. Deletions cut 8 bases from V and 0 bases from J, with 11 bases between. The germline V gene has CDR1 MNHNS and CDR2 SASEGT. CDR3 protein: CASGARYSNQPQHF. The CDR3 nucleotides are TGTGCCAGCGGTGCCAGATATAGCAATCAGCCCCAGCATTTT.

This clonotype has a single count. The genes are TRBV27 and TRBJ2-2; TRBD1 agrees at 7 bases. This CDR3 region has 14 residues. Per germline, CDR1 MNHEY and CDR2 SMNVEV (reference sequence). V was pared by 3 bases and J by 6 bases, with 4 bases of the junction left unmatched. CDR3 sequence reads: CASSFYTGAGELFF. For the CDR3, the DNA is TGTGCCAGCAGTTTTTACACAGGGGCCGGGGAGCTGTTTTTT.

The chain combines TRBV6-5 with TRBJ2-3; unclear D gene. The V gene lost 3 bases and the J gene lost 5 bases, with 9 bases spanning the gap. The germline V gene encodes CDR1 MNHEY and CDR2 SVGAGI. CDR3 length: 13 amino acids. CDR3 sequence reads: CASSYGPGDTQYF. The DNA for the CDR3 is TGTGCCAGCAGTTATGGGCCGGGAGATACGCAGTATTTT.

This sequence joins TRBV20-1 and TRBJ2-1; D unclear. Trimming took off 4 bases at V and 6 bases at J, with 10 bases between the two ends. This CDR3 region has 12 residues. Germline V lookup: CDR1 DFQATT, CDR2 SNEGSKA (reference sequence). CDR3 sequence: CSAKVISNEQFF. Written as DNA, the CDR3 is TGCAGTGCTAAGGTTATTAGCAATGAGCAGTTCTTC.

This clonotype came up once. The V call is TRBV20-1, the J call TRBJ2-7, with TRBD1 as a possible D gene (5 bases). The CDR3 sequence is 12 residues long. Germline assignment: CDR1 DFQATT and CDR2 SNEGSKA (reference sequence). V was cut by 5 bases and J by 2 bases, with 10 bases left in between. The CDR3 DNA reads TGCAGTGCTCCTAAGGGGACCTACGAGCAGTACTTC. It encodes CSAPKGTYEQYF.

The genes are TRBV5-8 and TRBJ2-7, with 7 bases matching TRBD1. V dropped 4 bases and J dropped 3; count of bases not matched to a gene: 10. The CDR3 runs 15 residues. Germline loops: CDR1 SGHTS, CDR2 YDEGEE. The CDR3, as DNA: TGTGCCAGCAGCCCGGCGGACAGGCCTTTCTACGAGCAGTACTTC. Amino acid sequence: CASSPADRPFYEQYF.

The V and J genes are TRBV6-1 and TRBJ1-5; D is undetermined. Germline-derived CDR1 and CDR2 are MNHNS and SASEGT. With 8 bases removed from V and 0 bases from J, the gap between germline ends came to 11 bases. The CDR3 is made up of 14 amino acids. CDR3 in amino acids: CASHGVYSNQPQHF. In DNA, the CDR3 is TGTGCCAGCCACGGGGTTTATAGCAATCAGCCCCAGCATTTT.

This rearrangement joins TRBV12-3 or TRBV12-4 to TRBJ2-5, with a weak D call TRBD2 (6 bases). With 6 bases removed from V and 2 bases from J, the gap between germline ends came to 16 bases. This CDR3 spans 15 amino acids. CDR3 coding DNA: TGTGCCAGCAGCCTGGGACTTTTGTTACAAGAGACCCAGTACTTC. It codes for CASSLGLLLQETQYF.

The chain combines TRBV6-5 with TRBJ2-1; D is undetermined. V was cut by 0 bases and J by 4 bases, with 7 bases left in between. The CDR3 is 14 amino acids. Germline CDR1 reads MNHEY; CDR2 reads SVGAGI. The CDR3 sequence is CASSYSRVYNEQFF. In DNA form, the CDR3 reads TGTGCCAGCAGTTACTCTAGGGTGTACAATGAGCAGTTCTTC.

J is TRBJ2-1 and V is TRBV7-3; 7 bases match TRBD2. The junction had 7 bases not matched to a gene; V was cut back by 1 base and J by 1 base. Germline V gene sequence: CDR1 SGHTA, CDR2 FQGTGA. This CDR3 has 17 residues. This chain's CDR3 is CASSLKFRRGSYNEQFF. The CDR3 DNA is TGTGCCAGCAGCTTAAAATTCCGGCGGGGGTCCTACAATGAGCAGTTCTTC.

This clonotype came up a few times. J is TRBJ1-1 and V is TRBV10-3, with 7 bases that match TRBD1. The V gene's germline CDR1 is ENHRY and CDR2 SYGVKD. J was trimmed by 3 bases and V by 8 bases; bases with no gene match: 18. The CDR3 has 17 residues. CDR3 region: CAISRGKGQPLDTEAFF. CDR3 sequence (DNA): TGTGCCATCTCGCGGGGGAAGGGACAGCCCCTTGACACTGAAGCTTTCTTT.

The rearrangement links TRBV6-2 or TRBV6-3 to TRBJ2-1; 16 bases map to TRBD2. This CDR3 has 20 amino acids. In germline, CDR1 is MNHEY, CDR2 SVGEGT. V lost 2 bases, J lost 4 bases, and 11 bases stayed unmatched. This CDR3 is CASSYAGLAGGQVSYNEQFF. CDR3 sequence (DNA): TGTGCCAGCAGTTACGCGGGACTAGCGGGGGGGCAAGTCTCTTACAATGAGCAGTTCTTC.

This clonotype has more than one count but fewer than ten. CDR3 amino acids: CASKREVRNNSPLHF. In DNA form, the CDR3 reads TGTGCCAGTAAAAGGGAAGTCCGGAACAATTCACCCCTCCACTTT. The V and J genes are TRBV19 and TRBJ1-6; no definite D call. The CDR3 runs to 15 residues. V lost 7 bases and J lost 7, with 17 bases in between. CDR1 and CDR2 (germline): LNHDA, SQIVND (reference sequence).

This clonotype appeared a few times. J is TRBJ2-6 and V is TRBV6-1; a weak D match, TRBD2 (5 bases). Trimming shortened V by 7 bases and J by 0 bases, and 19 bases separated the two germline ends. From germline, CDR1 is MNHNS and CDR2 SASEGT. The CDR3 length is 18 residues. CDR3 bases: TGTGCCAGCACTTTTATGAGGGTTTGGGGCTCTGGGGCCAACGTCCTGACTTTC. Its translation is CASTFMRVWGSGANVLTF.

This clonotype was counted once. The chain is built from TRBV10-1 and TRBJ2-3; D ambiguous. This CDR3 spans 10 amino acids. V was trimmed by 11 bases and J by 5 bases, leaving 8 bases between them. Per germline, CDR1 WNHNN and CDR2 SYGVQD (reference sequence). In nucleotides, the CDR3 is TGCGCCGGGTGGGGAGATACGCAGTATTTT. This sequence encodes CAGWGDTQYF.

This clonotype was observed a handful of times. This sequence joins TRBV20-1 and TRBJ2-7; unclear D gene. Germline CDR1 DFQATT, CDR2 SNEGSKA (reference sequence). With 5 bases removed from V and 4 bases from J, the gap between germline ends came to 9 bases. The CDR3 loop spans 11 amino acids. CDR3: CSAPLVYEQYF. The CDR3 bases are TGCAGTGCTCCGTTGGTGTACGAGCAGTACTTC.

To note about this clonotype: This sequence may be a read error, since a much larger clone differs from it by one base. V is TRBV12-3 or TRBV12-4 and J is TRBJ2-5, with 10 bases matching TRBD2. This CDR3 has 18 residues. Germline trimming cut 4 bases from V and 5 bases from J; bases unmatched to any gene: 16. DNA for the CDR3: TGTGCCAGCAGTTCCACCTGGGGTCTAGCGGGGGAGCTCGAGACCCAGTACTTC. It codes for CASSSTWGLAGELETQYF.

The chain joins TRBV15 to TRBJ1-1, with TRBD1 as a possible D gene (6 bases). Per germline, CDR1 LNHNV and CDR2 YYDKDF (reference sequence). The CDR3 is 14 amino acids. Trimming left V 5 bases short and J 1 base short, with 11 bases between. The CDR3 sequence: CATSRKDRNTEAFF. The CDR3 bases are TGTGCCACCAGCCGCAAGGACAGGAACACTGAAGCTTTCTTT.